The clone carrying this T cell receptor (beta chain) was seen a few times. This CDR3 is also generated by other DNA sequences in the sample. Per germline, CDR1 MDHEN and CDR2 SYDVKM. CDR3 size: 15 residues. The ends lost 6 bases at V and 3 bases at J; junction bases unmatched: 6. The entry originates in a study of shared clonotypes between healthy human individuals. Overall study: Per-donor plates numbered three CD4 naive, three CD4 memory, two CD8 naive and one CD8 memory.

In the study's own analysis: Filtering differed since immunoSEQ provided only junctions, with no quality scores. Profiled with immunoSEQ multiplex PCR; TCRdb holds only in-frame clones, not every one. D and trimming were read from the DNA, whereas the V and J calls and clone size are those reported in that table. This sample yields 2 million to 3 million clones, of which 93% are seen a single time; 0.36% belongs to the top ten. Source material: naive CD4+ T cells from PBMCs. The subset is: CD45RA+ positively selected. The chain links TRBV28 to TRBJ1-1; 11 bases agree with TRBD1. This TCR was sampled from a man aged 18-30 years in good health. Some clones in this sample may be carry-over from other donors' samples. CDR3 amino acids: CASRLPGQGDTEAFF. The DNA for the CDR3 is TGTGCCAGCAGGCTTCCGGGACAGGGGGACACTGAAGCTTTCTTT.